This T cell receptor (delta chain) appears in the sequencing data of a study of Vδ1+ human thymocytes. The study, taken as a whole, reports: Highly polyclonal TRG and TRD repertoires with Gaussian CDR3 length distributions appeared in thymus.

The template was reverse-transcribed extracted RNA. The CDR3 regions were amplified by multiplex PCR from V-gene primers to a constant-region primer. TCRdb re-processed the multiplex PCR reads using CATT. The sample includes tens of thousands of delta-chain clones, around 28% seen only once; the top ten take 1.5% to 2%. This clone came up a few times. Its antigen is not identified. V was clipped by 1 base and J by 3 bases, with 33 bases between them. Germline CDR1 TSWWSYY, CDR2 QGS. CDR3 size: 22 residues. Material: Vdelta1+ gamma-delta thymocytes from the thymus. Subset described: FACS-sorted CD3+ TCRalphabeta- TCRVdelta1+ TCRVdelta2- thymocytes. V and J are TRDV1 and TRDJ1; D unclear. The receptor was derived from a boy less than two years old who had congenital heart surgery. The CDR3, as DNA: TGTGCTCTTGGGGAACGGAGGTGCACTAAGGGTTTGGGAGGGAGGTACGCCGATAAACTCATCTTT. It is translated as CALGERRCTKGLGGRYADKLIF.